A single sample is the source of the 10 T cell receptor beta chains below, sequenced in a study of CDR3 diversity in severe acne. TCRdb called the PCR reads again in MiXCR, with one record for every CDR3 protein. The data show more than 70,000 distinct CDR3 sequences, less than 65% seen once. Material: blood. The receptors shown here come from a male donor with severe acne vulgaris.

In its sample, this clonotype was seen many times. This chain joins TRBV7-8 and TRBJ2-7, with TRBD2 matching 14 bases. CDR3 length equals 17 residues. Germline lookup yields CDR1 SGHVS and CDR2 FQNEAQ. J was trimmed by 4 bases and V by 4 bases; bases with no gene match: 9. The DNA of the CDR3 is TGTGCCAGCAGCTCACGACTAGCGGGAGGGCAGGCTTACGAGCAGTACTTC. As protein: CASSSRLAGGQAYEQYF.

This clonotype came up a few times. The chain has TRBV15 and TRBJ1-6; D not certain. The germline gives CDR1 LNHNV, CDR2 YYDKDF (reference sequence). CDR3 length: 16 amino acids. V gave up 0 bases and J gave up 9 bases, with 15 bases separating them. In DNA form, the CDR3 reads TGTGCCACCAGCAGAGATAGATCAGCTAGAAGTTCACCCCTCCACTTT. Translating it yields CATSRDRSARSSPLHF.

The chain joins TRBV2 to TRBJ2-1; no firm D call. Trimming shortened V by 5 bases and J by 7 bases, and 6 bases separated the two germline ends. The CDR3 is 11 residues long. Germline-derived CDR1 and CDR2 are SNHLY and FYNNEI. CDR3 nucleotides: TGTGCCAGCAGTCTCACTAATGAGCAGTTCTTC. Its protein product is CASSLTNEQFF.

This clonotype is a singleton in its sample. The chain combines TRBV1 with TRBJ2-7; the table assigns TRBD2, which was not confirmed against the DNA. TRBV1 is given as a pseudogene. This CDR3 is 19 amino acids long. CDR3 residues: CQQLLLRRRTSGYSNEQYF. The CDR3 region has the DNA TGCCAGCAGCTTCTACTCCGACGCCGGACTAGCGGGTATTCGAACGAGCAGTACTTC.

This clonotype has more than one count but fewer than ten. The CDR3 spells CSASGLVGGLPKNIQYF. CDR3 DNA sequence: TGCAGTGCTTCCGGACTAGTCGGGGGCCTACCCAAAAACATTCAGTACTTC. The chain recombines TRBV20-1 with TRBJ2-4; maybe TRBD2 (7 bases). Germline V gives CDR1 DFQATT, CDR2 SNEGSKA (reference sequence). V was trimmed by 5 bases and J by 2 bases, leaving 22 bases between them. The CDR3 is 17 residues long.

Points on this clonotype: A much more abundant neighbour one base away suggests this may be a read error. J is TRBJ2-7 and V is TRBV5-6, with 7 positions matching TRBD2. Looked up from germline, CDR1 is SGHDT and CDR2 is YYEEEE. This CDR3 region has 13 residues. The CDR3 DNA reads TGTGCCAGCAGCGCGGGACTATCCTACGAGCGGTACTTC. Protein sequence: CASSAGLSYERYF.

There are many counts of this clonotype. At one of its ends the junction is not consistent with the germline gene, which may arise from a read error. CDR3 nucleotides: TGTGCCAGCAGTTACTCCCTTCCGGGACTAGCGCGAACAGATATGCAGTATTTT. Translated: CASSYSLPGLARTDMQYF. This chain uses TRBV6-5 with TRBJ2-3, with 10 bases lining up with TRBD2. From germline, CDR1 is MNHEY and CDR2 SVGAGI. The CDR3 is 18 amino acids.

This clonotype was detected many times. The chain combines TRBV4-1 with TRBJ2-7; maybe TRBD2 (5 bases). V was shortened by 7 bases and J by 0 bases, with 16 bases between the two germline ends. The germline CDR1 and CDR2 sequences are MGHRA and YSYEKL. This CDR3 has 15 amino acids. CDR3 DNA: TGCGCCAGCACGTCGGGGTTGGGAAGCTCCTACGAGCAGTACTTC. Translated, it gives CASTSGLGSSYEQYF.

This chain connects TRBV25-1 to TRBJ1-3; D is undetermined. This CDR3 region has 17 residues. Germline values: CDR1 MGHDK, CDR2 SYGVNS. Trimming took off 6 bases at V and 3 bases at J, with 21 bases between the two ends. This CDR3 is CASRGSEETSFGNTIYF. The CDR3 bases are TGTGCCAGCAGGGGCTCTGAGGAGACTTCATTTGGAAACACCATATATTTT.

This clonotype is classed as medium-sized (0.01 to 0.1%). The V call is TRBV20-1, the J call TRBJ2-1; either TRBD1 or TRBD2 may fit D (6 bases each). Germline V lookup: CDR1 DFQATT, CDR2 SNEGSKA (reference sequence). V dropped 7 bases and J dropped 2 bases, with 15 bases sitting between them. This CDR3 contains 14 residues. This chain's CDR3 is CSVKGGAPYNEQFF. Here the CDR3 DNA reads TGCAGTGTTAAGGGGGGCGCCCCCTACAATGAGCAGTTCTTC.